This TCR beta chain derives from a study of post-analysis software for immune sequencing data. Study context: The study covered relapsing-remitting, secondary progressive and progressive-relapsing courses of multiple sclerosis. Study-level points and caveats: In patients, about five TRBV segments were more frequent than in controls, with TRBV5-6, TRBV5-1 and TRBV20-1 among them. Patients with multiple sclerosis recorded significantly lower normalized Chao1 diversity than controls, the study found. Clustering by F measure revealed strong co-clustering among samples prepared together in one batch.

Included in the TCR beta cDNA libraries were unique molecular identifiers. Starting from roughly 1 to 10 million T cells, the study yielded 460,000 or so cDNA molecules. Each CDR3 protein gets one entry after TCRdb re-called the PCR reads with MiXCR. This table holds 250,000 to 300,000 distinct CDR3 sequences, around 34% found once. Trimming shortened V by 3 bases and J by 6 bases, and 15 bases separated the two germline ends. The CDR3 has 14 amino acids. CDR1 and CDR2 (germline): SGHDT, YYEEEE. This clonotype has a count of ten or more. Its target is not known. What was sequenced was blood. This clonotype originated in a girl aged 5 to 17 with multiple sclerosis. The rearrangement joins TRBV5-6 to TRBJ1-2; perhaps TRBD1 as D (6 bases). The CDR3 nucleotides read TGTGCCAGCAGCTGGGACGCAGGGGTGGATGGCTACACCTTC. It encodes CASSWDAGVDGYTF.